Presented here are 15 T cell receptor beta chains from one specimen sequenced in a study of cytomegalovirus exposure and HLA in healthy donors. Amplification used 60 Vbeta primers and 13 Jbeta primers. Clones were sequenced by immunoSEQ multiplex PCR, and TCRdb holds only the in-frame ones, with some missing. The repertoire consists of about 270,000 clones, with around 65% occurring once and the leading ten covering under 3%. Sequenced sample: PBMCs. The receptors originated from a female donor in good health and CMV-seronegative.

As for this clone: The junction and the germline gene differ at one end; a read error may be behind it. Distinct nucleotide sequences in the sample also encode this CDR3. The chain couples TRBV5-1 to TRBJ2-7; maybe TRBD1 (5 bases). CDR1 is SGHRS, CDR2 YFSETQ, per germline. This CDR3 spans 15 amino acids. The chain's CDR3 is CASSLIGAASYEQYF. As DNA, the CDR3 is TGCGCCAGCAGCTTGATAGGGGCGGCCTCCTACGAGCAGTATTTC.

Details on this clone: Germline is not matched at one junction end, which may reflect a read error. The rearrangement links TRBV9 to TRBJ2-1; 10 nucleotides line up with TRBD2. The CDR3 totals 15 residues. CDR1 is SGDLS, CDR2 YYNGEE, per germline. The CDR3 protein is CASSVASGSNNGQFF. DNA for the CDR3: TGTGCCAGCAGCGTAGCTAGCGGGAGCAACAATGGGCAGTTCTTC.

The rearrangement uses TRBV6-5 and TRBJ1-5; D gene unclear. From germline, CDR1 is MNHEY and CDR2 SVGAGI. The CDR3 is made up of 14 amino acids. V was trimmed by 4 bases and J by 0 bases, leaving 7 bases between them. The CDR3 spells CASSSQFSNQPQHF. The CDR3, as DNA: TGTGCCAGCAGTTCCCAGTTTAGCAATCAGCCCCAGCATTTT.

This chain connects TRBV28 to TRBJ2-7; perhaps TRBD1 as D (5 bases). In germline, CDR1 is MDHEN, CDR2 SYDVKM. The CDR3 is 14 residues long. With 3 bases removed from V and 3 bases from J, the gap between germline ends came to 12 bases. In nucleotides, the CDR3 is TGTGCCAGCAGTTTTAGTAAGGGGTACTACGAGCAGTACTTC. Protein product: CASSFSKGYYEQYF.

The chain recombines TRBV10-3 with TRBJ2-1; TRBD1 matches at 9 bases. V dropped 6 bases and J dropped 4; count of bases not matched to a gene: 13. The germline gives CDR1 ENHRY, CDR2 SYGVKD. The CDR3 consists of 17 residues. For the CDR3, the DNA is TGTGCCATCAGCCATCCTCGGGTACAGGGGGCTTACAATGAGCAGTTCTTC. It encodes CAISHPRVQGAYNEQFF.

V and J are TRBV28 and TRBJ1-5; D not resolved. The V end lost 7 bases, the J end lost 5 bases, and 12 bases lay between the germline ends. Germline lookup yields CDR1 MDHEN and CDR2 SYDVKM. CDR3 size: 13 residues. CDR3 in DNA: TGTGCCAGCACCATTGGGAGGGATCAGCCCCAGCATTTT. This translates into CASTIGRDQPQHF. Variable domain in full (rest from reference TRBV28 and TRBJ1-5): DVKVTQSSRYLVKRTGEKVFLECVQDMDHENMFWYRQDPGLGLRLIYFSYDVKMKEKGDIPEGYSVSREKKERFSLILESASTNQTSMYLCASTIGRDQPQHFGDGTRLSIL.

The chain joins TRBV9 to TRBJ2-7; D is possibly TRBD2 (7 bases). The V end was cut by 4 bases, the J end by 4 bases, with 15 bases between. The germline gives CDR1 SGDLS, CDR2 YYNGEE. CDR3 length: 14 residues. DNA of the CDR3: TGTGCCAGCAGCTTGGAGGGAGGGGGGTACGAGCAGTACTTC. Protein sequence: CASSLEGGGYEQYF. Full variable domain (rest looked up from reference TRBV9 and TRBJ2-7): DSGVTQTPKHLITATGQRVTLRCSPRSGDLSVYWYQQSLDQGLQFLIQYYNGEERAKGNILERFSAQQFPDLHSELNLSSLELGDSALYFCASSLEGGGYEQYFGPGTRLTVT.

The chain carries TRBV7-2 and TRBJ2-7, with 14 bases identical to TRBD2. V was clipped by 7 bases and J by 0 bases; unmatched bases: 14. This CDR3 contains 19 residues. Germline values: CDR1 SGHTA, CDR2 FQGNSA. CDR3 amino acids: CASIPTRTSGRHLSYEQYF. DNA for the CDR3: TGTGCCAGCATCCCGACCCGGACTAGCGGGAGGCACCTCTCCTACGAGCAGTACTTC.

This chain connects TRBV5-6 to TRBJ2-7; 8 bases align to TRBD1. Germline V gene data show CDR1 as SGHDT and CDR2 as YYEEEE. CDR3 size: 17 residues. V dropped 4 bases and J dropped 3; count of bases not matched to a gene: 15. CDR3: CASSPGLSGQAVYEQYF. In DNA, the CDR3 is TGTGCCAGCAGCCCGGGACTTTCGGGACAGGCAGTCTACGAGCAGTACTTC.

The chain couples TRBV9 to TRBJ1-2; no clear D. The CDR3 consists of 14 residues. The V end was cut by 1 base, the J end by 7 bases, with 14 bases between. Germline lookup yields CDR1 SGDLS and CDR2 YYNGEE. The CDR3 loop is CASSVTVQPSGYTF. CDR3 DNA sequence: TGTGCCAGCAGCGTAACGGTACAGCCCTCTGGCTACACCTTC.

The rearrangement uses TRBV28 and TRBJ1-1; 7 nucleotides align to TRBD1. The trim removed 6 bases at V and 6 bases at J, leaving 7 bases unmatched. This CDR3 contains 13 residues. Germline V lookup: CDR1 MDHEN, CDR2 SYDVKM. The CDR3 DNA sequence: TGTGCCAGCAGCCCCAGGGGGTTCCCTGAAGCTTTCTTT. This translates into CASSPRGFPEAFF.

This chain links TRBV6-1 with TRBJ1-5; 8 bases match TRBD1. V lost 4 bases, J lost 7 bases, and 6 bases stayed unmatched. The CDR3 extends over 14 amino acids. CDR1 is MNHNS, CDR2 SASEGT, per germline. CDR3 in DNA: TGTGCCAGCAGTGCTGGACAGGGCGGACAGCCCCAGCATTTT. Amino acid sequence: CASSAGQGGQPQHF.

The V and J genes are TRBV11-2 and TRBJ2-5; possibly TRBD2 for D (6 bases). In germline, CDR1 is SGHAT, CDR2 FQNNGV. V was clipped by 2 bases and J by 11 bases, with 21 bases between them. This CDR3 spans 15 amino acids. The CDR3, as DNA: TGTGCCAGCAGCTTAACAGCGGGTTCCTTACGGGAGCAGTACTTC. This codes for CASSLTAGSLREQYF.

This chain connects TRBV7-3 to TRBJ2-5; possibly TRBD2 for D (6 bases). Trimming took 2 bases from V and 1 from J, leaving 8 bases between them. The CDR3 is 14 amino acids. CDR1 is SGHTA and CDR2 is FQGTGA in the germline V gene. The CDR3 reads CASSLGGAQETQYF. CDR3 nucleotide sequence: TGTGCCAGCAGCTTAGGAGGGGCCCAAGAGACCCAGTACTTC.

The V and J genes are TRBV5-1 and TRBJ2-6; 9 bases map to TRBD1. Germline values: CDR1 SGHRS, CDR2 YFSETQ. After removal of 4 bases from V and 3 bases from J, the junction contained 8 bases not matched to a gene. The CDR3 has 17 amino acids. CDR3 coding DNA: TGCGCCAGCAGCCGAACTGACAGGGGGAGTGGGGCCAACGTCCTGACTTTC. Residues: CASSRTDRGSGANVLTF.